This T cell receptor beta chain comes out of a study of blood T cell repertoires in COVID-19. Overall study context: Donors in the United States, Italy and Spain gave samples during acute or convalescent COVID-19. T cells, B-cell-depleted T cells, or PBMCs supplied cDNA or gDNA.

The table came from immunoSEQ multiplex PCR; TCRdb's copy has only in-frame clones and leaves some out. Altogether 200,000 to 250,000 clones are present, roughly 80% being singletons, with the ten largest covering 15% to 20%. CDR1 is MDHEN, CDR2 SYDVKM, per germline. This CDR3 has 12 amino acids. Trimming stripped 6 bases from V and 7 bases from J, with 9 bases between. The sequence derives from a woman aged 80 or over with active or convalescent COVID-19. Specimen: peripheral blood. The V call is TRBV28, the J call TRBJ2-2; D remains ambiguous. This CDR3 is CASRTLFGELFF. The DNA of the CDR3 is TGTGCCAGCAGGACACTGTTCGGGGAGCTGTTTTTT.